The 30 T cell receptor beta chains presented below share a single source sample, sequenced in a study of radiotherapy plus CTLA-4 blockade in lung cancer. Produced via immunoSEQ multiplex PCR; TCRdb's table is partial and in-frame only. The profile shows tens of thousands of clones, about 72% of them singletons. The source was peripheral blood, collected from a patient treated with radiotherapy plus ipilimumab. These receptors were collected from a human donor with non-small cell lung cancer whose response to radiotherapy plus ipilimumab could not be evaluated.

This clone was seen just once. This chain connects TRBV6-6 to TRBJ2-2; 10 bases are a match to TRBD1. J was trimmed by 8 bases and V by 6 bases; bases with no gene match: 12. This CDR3 is 16 amino acids long. CDR1 and CDR2 (germline): MNHNY, SVGAGI (reference sequence). The CDR3 loop reads CASSRQGAGGFGELFF. For the CDR3, the DNA is TGTGCCAGCAGCCGACAGGGGGCGGGGGGTTTTGGGGAGCTGTTTTTT.

The rearrangement links TRBV10-3 to TRBJ2-1; TRBD2 aligns across 13 bases. With 3 bases clipped from V and 0 bases from J, the junction kept 5 bases outside the gene matches. From germline, CDR1 is ENHRY and CDR2 SYGVKD. CDR3 length: 18 amino acids. The CDR3 reads CAISEGLAGAFSYNEQFF. The CDR3 DNA is TGTGCCATCAGTGAAGGACTAGCGGGAGCCTTCTCCTACAATGAGCAGTTCTTC.

The V call is TRBV2, the J call TRBJ2-1, with D perhaps TRBD2 (6 bases). Germline V gene data show CDR1 as SNHLY and CDR2 as FYNNEI. The ends were cut back, 7 bases at V and 9 bases at J, with 10 bases in the middle. The CDR3 runs to 11 residues. DNA of the CDR3: TGTGCCAGCATGCGGGAAGGTGAGCAGTTCTTC. Translating it yields CASMREGEQFF.

The rearrangement uses TRBV30 and TRBJ1-6; 9 bases are shared with TRBD1. The CDR3 length is 16 residues. Germline values: CDR1 GTSNPN, CDR2 SVGIG (reference sequence). The ends lost 1 base at V and 2 bases at J; junction bases unmatched: 3. In DNA, the CDR3 is TGTGCCTGGAGTGAACAGGGGGCCGCCTATAATTCACCCCTCCACTTT. Its protein product is CAWSEQGAAYNSPLHF.

This chain joins TRBV5-1 and TRBJ2-5; 10 bases match TRBD2. In germline, CDR1 is SGHRS, CDR2 YFSETQ. V lost 0 bases and J lost 1; bases outside the gene matches: 6. CDR3 size: 17 residues. This CDR3 reads CASSLGGVAGGQETQYF. CDR3 sequence (DNA): TGCGCCAGCAGCTTGGGTGGTGTAGCGGGGGGCCAAGAGACCCAGTACTTC. The full variable domain, with the rest looked up from reference TRBV5-1 and TRBJ2-5, is KAGVTQTPRYLIKTRGQQVTLSCSPISGHRSVSWYQQTPGQGLQFLFEYFSETQRNKGNFPGRFSGRQFSNSRSEMNVSTLELGDSALYLCASSLGGVAGGQETQYFGPGTRLLVL.

This clone was counted between two and nine times. This sequence joins TRBV7-8 and TRBJ2-7; D might be TRBD2 (5 bases). Trimming pared 1 base from V and 2 bases from J, leaving 12 bases between. The CDR3 covers 15 residues. Per the germline V gene, CDR1 is SGHVS and CDR2 is FQNEAQ. The CDR3 region has the DNA TGTGCCAGCAGCTTAGACCTTCTAGCCGCCTACGAGCAGTACTTC. Residues: CASSLDLLAAYEQYF.

This clone was counted only a few times. The rearrangement uses TRBV13 and TRBJ1-1; 9 positions agree with TRBD1. Germline trimming cut 5 bases from V and 2 bases from J; bases unmatched to any gene: 6. The CDR3 length is 15 residues. Germline-derived CDR1 and CDR2 are PRHDT and FYEKMQ (reference sequence). The DNA of the CDR3 is TGTGCCAGCAGCACCCGACAGGGGGACAACACTGAAGCTTTCTTT. Its protein product is CASSTRQGDNTEAFF.

This chain joins TRBV13 and TRBJ2-7; 8 positions match TRBD2. Germline V gene sequence: CDR1 PRHDT, CDR2 FYEKMQ (reference sequence). The CDR3 totals 16 residues. Trimming at V came to 4 bases and at J to 4 bases, leaving 12 bases not matched to a gene. This CDR3 reads CASSSAPAGEGYEQYF. CDR3 nucleotides: TGTGCCAGCAGCTCCGCCCCAGCGGGAGAAGGGTACGAGCAGTACTTC.

The J gene is TRBJ2-5, the V gene TRBV5-4; the D is unclear. This CDR3 region has 14 residues. Germline CDR1 reads SGHNT; CDR2 reads YYREEE (reference sequence). With 0 bases removed from V and 1 base from J, the gap between germline ends came to 7 bases. The CDR3 sequence: CASSLGPVQETQYF. As DNA, the CDR3 is TGTGCCAGCAGCTTGGGGCCAGTCCAAGAGACCCAGTACTTC.

This sequence joins TRBV4-1 and TRBJ2-5; TRBD1 agrees at 7 bases. Germline values: CDR1 MGHRA, CDR2 YSYEKL. Trimming took 2 bases from V and 2 from J; bases not matched to a gene: 2. This CDR3 region has 14 residues. The DNA for the CDR3 is TGCGCCAGCAGCCAAACGACAGGGCAAGAGACCCAGTACTTC. Protein sequence: CASSQTTGQETQYF.

The chain joins TRBV13 to TRBJ2-1; TRBD2 matches at 10 bases. Germline lookup yields CDR1 PRHDT and CDR2 FYEKMQ (reference sequence). The J segment lost 8 bases and the V segment lost 0 bases, leaving 10 bases of the junction unmatched. The length of the CDR3 is 17 residues. CDR3: CASSLGASGSLGDEQFF. As DNA, the CDR3 is TGTGCCAGCAGCTTAGGGGCTAGCGGGAGCCTCGGGGATGAGCAGTTCTTC.

The rearrangement uses TRBV6-6 and TRBJ1-1, with 7 nucleotides matching TRBD1. This CDR3 region has 12 residues. Losses at the gene ends were 5 bases for V and 9 bases for J; bases not matched to a gene: 6. Germline V gene data show CDR1 as MNHNY and CDR2 as SVGAGI (reference sequence). CDR3 nucleotides: TGTGCCAGCAGTACCCGGACAGGCCAAGCTTTCTTT. It encodes CASSTRTGQAFF.

V usage is TRBV19 and J usage is TRBJ1-6; D might be TRBD1 (5 bases). The CDR3 has 15 residues. Looked up from germline, CDR1 is LNHDA and CDR2 is SQIVND (reference sequence). V was pared by 1 base and J by 8 bases, with 12 bases between. The CDR3 sequence is CASSIARTPYSPLHF. CDR3 nucleotide sequence: TGTGCCAGTAGTATAGCCAGGACACCTTATTCACCCCTCCACTTT.

This chain joins TRBV5-1 and TRBJ2-2; 8 nucleotides line up with TRBD2. The CDR3 is 15 residues long. Unmatched junction bases numbered 4, after V lost 0 bases and J lost 6 bases. The germline gives CDR1 SGHRS, CDR2 YFSETQ. CDR3 nucleotides: TGCGCCAGCAGCTTGGGGACAGCGGGGGCCGGGGAGCTGTTTTTT. It encodes CASSLGTAGAGELFF.

V gene TRBV4-3 combines with J gene TRBJ2-6; TRBD2 is a possible D gene (5 bases). Germline V gene sequence: CDR1 LGHNA, CDR2 YSLEER. V was clipped by 0 bases and J by 0 bases, with 9 bases between them. The CDR3 covers 17 residues. This CDR3 reads CASSQDGLSSGANVLTF. The CDR3 bases are TGCGCCAGCAGCCAAGATGGACTGTCCTCTGGGGCCAACGTCCTGACTTTC.

The rearrangement uses TRBV27 and TRBJ2-1; 8 bases agree with TRBD2. With 10 bases clipped from V and 9 bases from J, the junction kept 8 bases outside the gene matches. Germline CDR1 MNHEY, CDR2 SMNVEV (reference sequence). The CDR3 runs 12 residues. The CDR3 loop reads CATHGLAFEQFF. In DNA, the CDR3 is TGTGCCACCCATGGACTAGCATTTGAGCAGTTCTTC.

The chain combines TRBV30 with TRBJ2-1; 9 bases are a match to TRBD2. The CDR3 spans 16 residues. In germline, CDR1 is GTSNPN, CDR2 SVGIG (reference sequence). The J segment lost 0 bases and the V segment lost 5 bases, leaving 8 bases of the junction unmatched. The CDR3 DNA reads TGTGCCTGGGGGCCGCTAGCGGGGTTCTCCTACAATGAGCAGTTCTTC. It encodes CAWGPLAGFSYNEQFF. The full variable domain, its missing parts supplied by reference TRBV30 and TRBJ2-1, is SQTIHQWPATLVQPVGSPLSLECTVEGTSNPNLYWYRQAAGRGLQLLFYSVGIGQISSEVPQNLSASRPQDRQFILSSKKLLLSDSGFYLCAWGPLAGFSYNEQFFGPGTRLTVL.

The chain employs TRBV18 and TRBJ2-6; 7 nucleotides line up with TRBD1. Germline V CDR1 and CDR2: KGHSH, LQKENI. This CDR3 is built from 18 residues. The ends lost 5 bases at V and 0 bases at J; junction bases unmatched: 10. CDR3 coding DNA: TGTGCCAGCTCATCAACCGGGACAGCGATCTCTGGGGCCAACGTCCTGACTTTC. Its protein is CASSSTGTAISGANVLTF. The full variable domain, completed using reference TRBV18 and TRBJ2-6, is NAGVMQNPRHLVRRRGQEARLRCSPMKGHSHVYWYRQLPEEGLKFMVYLQKENIIDESGMPKERFSAEFPKEGPSILRIQQVVRGDSAAYFCASSSTGTAISGANVLTFGAGSRLTVL.

The chain has TRBV9 and TRBJ2-1, with D possibly being TRBD2 (6 bases). V lost 9 bases to trimming and J lost 6 bases, with 22 bases between them. Looked up from germline, CDR1 is SGDLS and CDR2 is YYNGEE. The CDR3 runs 15 residues. CDR3: CATSTTSNFGNEQFF. The CDR3 DNA is TGTGCCACTTCGACAACTAGCAATTTTGGCAATGAGCAGTTCTTC.

The genes are TRBV19 and TRBJ2-1, with D possibly matching TRBD1 (6 bases). The CDR3 sequence is 12 residues long. Germline V gene data show CDR1 as LNHDA and CDR2 as SQIVND (reference sequence). Trimming left V 5 bases short and J 7 bases short, with 9 bases between. The CDR3 region has the DNA TGTGCCAGTAGTGGACAGTTTAATGAGCAGTTCTTC. It specifies CASSGQFNEQFF. Combining the CDR3 with reference TRBV19 and TRBJ2-1 gives the whole variable domain DGGITQSPKYLFRKEGQNVTLSCEQNLNHDAMYWYRQDPGQGLRLIYYSQIVNDFQKGDIAEGYSVSREKKESFPLTVTSAQKNPTAFYLCASSGQFNEQFFGPGTRLTVL.

The CDR3 DNA reads as TGTGCCAGCAGCTTCTCCGCGGGACAGGGTTGGGATGAGCAGTTCTTC. Translation gives CASSFSAGQGWDEQFF. V is TRBV5-5 and J is TRBJ2-1; TRBD1 matches at 9 bases. The CDR3 loop spans 16 amino acids. Per the germline V gene, CDR1 is SGHKS and CDR2 is YYEKEE (reference sequence). Unmatched junction bases numbered 11, after V lost 2 bases and J lost 8 bases.

V is TRBV4-1 and J is TRBJ2-3; D is unresolved. The CDR3 loop spans 13 amino acids. Germline CDR1 reads MGHRA; CDR2 reads YSYEKL. V was clipped by 0 bases and J by 6 bases, with 7 bases between them. DNA of the CDR3: TGCGCCAGCAGCCAAGAATACGCGGATACGCAGTATTTT. It codes for CASSQEYADTQYF.

The genes are TRBV5-1 and TRBJ2-5, with TRBD2 identical over 10 bases. V lost 4 bases to trimming and J lost 4 bases; unmatched junction nucleotides: 7. The CDR3 is 15 amino acids. From germline, CDR1 is SGHRS and CDR2 YFSETQ. CDR3 nucleotide sequence: TGCGCCAGCAGCCTGGGGCTAGCGGGGGTAGAGACCCAGTACTTC. Protein sequence: CASSLGLAGVETQYF.

This chain joins TRBV11-2 and TRBJ2-7; TRBD2 might be the D (6 bases). This CDR3 contains 11 residues. Trimming left V 6 bases short and J 7 bases short, with 10 bases between. Germline-derived CDR1 and CDR2 are SGHAT and FQNNGV. CDR3 nucleotides: TGTGCCAGCAGTCGGACTATTGAGCAGTACTTC. This gives the protein CASSRTIEQYF.

This clone occurred once. The V and J genes are TRBV11-1 and TRBJ1-2; possible D gene TRBD1, 5 bases. Trimming took off 5 bases at V and 3 bases at J, with 16 bases between the two ends. CDR1 and CDR2 (germline): SGHAT, FQDESV (reference sequence). This CDR3 region has 15 residues. The CDR3 DNA reads as TGTGCCAGCAGCCCCGATCGACAGCCTTACTATGGCTACACCTTC. Translated, it gives CASSPDRQPYYGYTF.

The table lists this clone with many counts. This chain connects TRBV13 to TRBJ2-7; weak D call: TRBD1 (6 bases). Trimming stripped 4 bases from V and 6 bases from J, with 13 bases between. The CDR3 contains 13 residues. The germline V gene encodes CDR1 PRHDT and CDR2 FYEKMQ (reference sequence). The CDR3 sequence: CASSSGQLTEQYF. The CDR3, as DNA: TGTGCCAGCAGCTCCGGACAGTTGACCGAGCAGTACTTC.

In its sample, this clone ranks as medium-sized. This chain links TRBV2 with TRBJ1-1; TRBD1 matches at 9 bases. The V gene end was trimmed by 6 bases and the J gene end by 4 bases; junction bases not matched to a gene: 6. CDR1 is SNHLY, CDR2 FYNNEI, per germline. This CDR3 is 14 amino acids long. DNA for the CDR3: TGTGCCAGCAGGAACAGGGGGCTCGGCACTGAAGCTTTCTTT. Its translation: CASRNRGLGTEAFF.

This chain links TRBV6-5 with TRBJ2-2; TRBD2 agrees at 7 bases. The CDR3 sequence is 13 residues long. CDR1 MNHEY and CDR2 SVGAGI come from the germline V gene. V lost 6 bases and J lost 6; bases outside the gene matches: 4. DNA of the CDR3: TGTGCCAGCAGAAGGACTAGTCCCGGGGAGCTGTTTTTT. As protein: CASRRTSPGELFF.

This sequence joins TRBV6-1 and TRBJ2-7; 7 bases map to TRBD2. This CDR3 is 14 amino acids long. Germline V CDR1 and CDR2: MNHNS, SASEGT. The V segment lost 5 bases and the J segment 1 base; nucleotides outside the gene matches: 5. The CDR3 sequence is CASSFLADSYEQYF. The CDR3 region has the DNA TGTGCCAGCAGTTTTCTAGCGGATTCCTACGAGCAGTACTTC.

This clone was detected only once. The chain combines TRBV9 with TRBJ2-7; 7 bases agree with TRBD2. The V segment lost 0 bases and the J segment 2 bases; nucleotides outside the gene matches: 5. The germline gives CDR1 SGDLS, CDR2 YYNGEE. This CDR3 is 15 amino acids long. The CDR3: CASSVAGGTTYEQYF. CDR3 sequence (DNA): TGTGCCAGCAGCGTAGCTGGCGGGACTACCTACGAGCAGTACTTC.